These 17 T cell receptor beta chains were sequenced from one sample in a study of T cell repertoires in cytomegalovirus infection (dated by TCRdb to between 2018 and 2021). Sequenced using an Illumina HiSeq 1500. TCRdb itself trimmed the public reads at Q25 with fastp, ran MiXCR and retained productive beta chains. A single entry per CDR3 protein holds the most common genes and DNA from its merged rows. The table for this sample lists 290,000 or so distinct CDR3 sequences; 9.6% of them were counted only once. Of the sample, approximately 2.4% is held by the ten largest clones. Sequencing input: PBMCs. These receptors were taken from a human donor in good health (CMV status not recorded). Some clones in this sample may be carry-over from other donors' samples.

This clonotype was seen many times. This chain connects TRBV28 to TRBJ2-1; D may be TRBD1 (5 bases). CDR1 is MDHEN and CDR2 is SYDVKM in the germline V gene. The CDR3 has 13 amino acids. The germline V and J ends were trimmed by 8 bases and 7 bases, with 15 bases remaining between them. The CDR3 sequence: CASYRGRGNEQFF. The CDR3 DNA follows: TGTGCCAGCTATAGGGGTCGAGGAAATGAGCAGTTCTTC.

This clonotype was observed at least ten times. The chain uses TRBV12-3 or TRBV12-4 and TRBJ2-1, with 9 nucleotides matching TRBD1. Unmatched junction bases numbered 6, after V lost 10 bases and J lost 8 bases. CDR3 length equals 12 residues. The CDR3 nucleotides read TGTGCCACCGACAGGGGGGTCTATGAGCAGTTCTTC. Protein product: CATDRGVYEQFF.

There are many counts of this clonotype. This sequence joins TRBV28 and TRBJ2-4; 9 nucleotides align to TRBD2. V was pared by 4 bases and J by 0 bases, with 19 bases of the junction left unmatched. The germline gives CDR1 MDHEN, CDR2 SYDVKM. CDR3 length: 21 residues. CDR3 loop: CASSYPAGRGGAVGAKNIQYF. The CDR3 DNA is TGTGCCAGCAGTTACCCTGCGGGGCGGGGGGGCGCGGTAGGAGCCAAAAACATTCAGTACTTC.

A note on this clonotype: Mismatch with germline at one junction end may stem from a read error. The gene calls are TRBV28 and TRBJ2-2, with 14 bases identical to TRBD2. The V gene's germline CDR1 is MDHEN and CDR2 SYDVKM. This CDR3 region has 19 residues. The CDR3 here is CARSFGRGLAGVSTGELFF. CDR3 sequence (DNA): TGTGCCAGAAGTTTCGGTCGGGGACTAGCGGGGGTTTCCACCGGGGAGCTGTTCTTT.

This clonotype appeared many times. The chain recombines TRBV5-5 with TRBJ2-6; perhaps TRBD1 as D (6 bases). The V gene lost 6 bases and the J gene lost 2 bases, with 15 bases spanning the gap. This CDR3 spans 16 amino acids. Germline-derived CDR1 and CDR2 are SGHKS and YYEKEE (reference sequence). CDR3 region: CASIQGPGAGANVLTF. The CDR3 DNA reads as TGTGCCAGCATACAGGGTCCTGGGGCTGGGGCCAACGTCCTGACTTTC. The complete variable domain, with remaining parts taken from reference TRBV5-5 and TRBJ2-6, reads DAGVTQSPTHLIKTRGQQVTLRCSPISGHKSVSWYQQVLGQGPQFIFQYYEKEERGRGNFPDRFSARQFPNYSSELNVNALLLGDSALYLCASIQGPGAGANVLTFGAGSRLTVL.

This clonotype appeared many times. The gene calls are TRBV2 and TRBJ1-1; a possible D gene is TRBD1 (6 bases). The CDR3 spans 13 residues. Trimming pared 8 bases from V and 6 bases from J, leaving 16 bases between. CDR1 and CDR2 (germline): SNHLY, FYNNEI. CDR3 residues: CASPKAGAAEAFF. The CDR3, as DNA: TGTGCCAGCCCTAAGGCAGGGGCGGCTGAAGCTTTCTTT.

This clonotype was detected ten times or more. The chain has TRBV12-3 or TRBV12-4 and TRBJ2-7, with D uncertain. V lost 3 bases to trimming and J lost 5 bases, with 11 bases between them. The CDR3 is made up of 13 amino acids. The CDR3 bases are TGTGCCAGCAGTTTGTACGAGTCTAACGAGCAGTACGTC. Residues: CASSLYESNEQYV.

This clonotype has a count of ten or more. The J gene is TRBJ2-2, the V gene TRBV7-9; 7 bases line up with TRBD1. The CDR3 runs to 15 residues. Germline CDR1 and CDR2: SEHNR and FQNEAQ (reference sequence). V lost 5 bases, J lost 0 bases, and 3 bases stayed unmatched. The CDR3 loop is CASSQDRTNTGELFF. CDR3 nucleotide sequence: TGTGCCAGCAGCCAGGACAGGACGAACACCGGGGAGCTGTTTTTT.

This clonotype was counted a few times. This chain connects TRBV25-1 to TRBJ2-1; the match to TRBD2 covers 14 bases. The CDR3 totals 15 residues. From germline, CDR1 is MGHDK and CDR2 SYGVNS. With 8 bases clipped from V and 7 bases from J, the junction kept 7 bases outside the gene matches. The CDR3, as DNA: TGTGCCAGCGGACCGACTAGCGGGGGGGGTAATGAGCAGTTCTTC. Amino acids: CASGPTSGGGNEQFF.

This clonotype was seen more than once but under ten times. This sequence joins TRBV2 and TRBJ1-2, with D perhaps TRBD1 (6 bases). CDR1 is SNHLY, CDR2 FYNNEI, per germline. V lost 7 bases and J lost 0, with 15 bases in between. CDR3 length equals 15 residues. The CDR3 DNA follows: TGTGCCAGCACTAAAGAGGGGGGAACTAACTATGGCTACACCTTC. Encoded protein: CASTKEGGTNYGYTF.

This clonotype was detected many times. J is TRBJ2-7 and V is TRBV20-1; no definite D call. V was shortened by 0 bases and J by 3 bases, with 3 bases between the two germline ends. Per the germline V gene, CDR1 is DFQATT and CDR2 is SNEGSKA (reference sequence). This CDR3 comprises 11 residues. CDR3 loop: CSARDVYEQYV. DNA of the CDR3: TGCAGTGCTAGAGATGTCTACGAGCAGTACGTC.

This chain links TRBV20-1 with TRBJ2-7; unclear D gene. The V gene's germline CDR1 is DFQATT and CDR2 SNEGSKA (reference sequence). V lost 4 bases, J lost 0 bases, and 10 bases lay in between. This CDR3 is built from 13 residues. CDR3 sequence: CSATSGSSYEQYF. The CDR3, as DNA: TGCAGTGCTACCTCTGGTAGCTCCTACGAGCAGTACTTC.

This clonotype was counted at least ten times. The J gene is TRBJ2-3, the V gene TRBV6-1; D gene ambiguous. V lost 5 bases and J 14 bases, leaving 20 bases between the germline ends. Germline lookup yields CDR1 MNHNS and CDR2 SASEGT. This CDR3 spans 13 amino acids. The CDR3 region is CASSPTSPGSLYF. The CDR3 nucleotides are TGTGCCAGCAGTCCGACGTCCCCTGGATCCCTGTATTTT.

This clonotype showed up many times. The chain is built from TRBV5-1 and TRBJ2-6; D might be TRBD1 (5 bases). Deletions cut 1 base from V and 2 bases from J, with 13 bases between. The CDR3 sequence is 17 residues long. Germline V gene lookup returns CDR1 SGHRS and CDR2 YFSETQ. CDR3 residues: CASSLRQGLAGANVLTF. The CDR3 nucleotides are TGCGCCAGCAGCTTGAGGCAGGGATTGGCTGGGGCCAACGTCCTGACTTTC.

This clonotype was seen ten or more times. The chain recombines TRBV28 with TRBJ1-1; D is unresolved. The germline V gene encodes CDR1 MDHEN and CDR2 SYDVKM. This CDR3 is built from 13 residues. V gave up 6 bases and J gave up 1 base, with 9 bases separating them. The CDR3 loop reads CASRRLRNTEAFF. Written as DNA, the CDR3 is TGTGCCAGCAGAAGGCTCAGGAACACTGAAGCTTTCTTT. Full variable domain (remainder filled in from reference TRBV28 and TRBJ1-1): DVKVTQSSRYLVKRTGEKVFLECVQDMDHENMFWYRQDPGLGLRLIYFSYDVKMKEKGDIPEGYSVSREKKERFSLILESASTNQTSMYLCASRRLRNTEAFFGQGTRLTVV.

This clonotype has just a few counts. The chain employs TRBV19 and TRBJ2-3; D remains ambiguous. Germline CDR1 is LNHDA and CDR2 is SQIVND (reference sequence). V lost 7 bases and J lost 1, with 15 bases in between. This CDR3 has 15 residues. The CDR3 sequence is CASTFAARRTDTQYF. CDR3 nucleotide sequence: TGTGCCAGTACCTTCGCAGCTCGTCGCACAGATACGCAGTATTTT.

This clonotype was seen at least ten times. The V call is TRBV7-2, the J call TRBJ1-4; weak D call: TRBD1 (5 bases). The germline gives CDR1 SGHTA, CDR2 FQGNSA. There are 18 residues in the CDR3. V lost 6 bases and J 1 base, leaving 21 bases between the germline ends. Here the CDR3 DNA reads TGTGCCAGCAGTCGACAGCTACCAGCCATAGGAACTAATGAAAAACTGTTTTTT. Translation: CASSRQLPAIGTNEKLFF.